This TCR beta chain was captured in a study of T-cell reconstitution after alpha-beta-depleted transplantation in children. With V trimmed by 6 bases and J by 0 bases, 3 bases remained unmatched. The CDR3 is 15 amino acids. Germline assignment: CDR1 MDHEN and CDR2 SYDVKM. Worth noting for this clonotype: The antigen is not known.

Study findings and constraints: Several hundred rapidly expanded clones from non-depleted graft cells reportedly supplied alpha-beta T cells about two months post-transplant.

Preparation of the TCRbeta library involved a method that used unique molecular identifiers. Each CDR3 protein gets one entry after TCRdb re-called the PCR reads with MiXCR. Among 780,000 or so distinct CDR3 sequences listed, around 15% were seen once. J is TRBJ2-2 and V is TRBV28; TRBD2 agrees at 8 bases. Sequences were derived from PBMCs, mostly from graft donor cells, sampled 360 days after TCRalphabeta/CD19-depleted stem cell transplant. The source is a male patient younger than 18 who had a stem cell transplant for acute lymphoblastic leukemia, so the T cells may come from the graft donor. The CDR3 DNA reads TGTGCCAGCAGAGAGACTAGCGCGAACACCGGGGAGCTGTTTTTT. Translation: CASRETSANTGELFF.